This TCR beta chain is from a study of blood T cells in healthy people across ages. Ranging in age from roughly 6 to 95, the donors were healthy Caucasian individuals from Russia. Alongside a J-beta primer mix, a sample-barcoded 5' primer served in a second PCR lasting about 7 to 12 cycles. A 12-random-nucleotide template-switch adaptor tagged each cDNA molecule. TCRdb reanalysed the 5' RACE reads using MiXCR and keeps one entry per CDR3 protein. The sample shows 1.5 million or so distinct CDR3 sequences, about 43% of them seen only once. Only a few counts were recorded for this clonotype. Sequencing was performed on blood. The clonotype originates from a woman aged 18-29 years in good health.

The DNA of the CDR3 is TGTGCCAGCAGCTTAGTCCGGGGGAACACTGAAGCTTTCTTT. Its protein is CASSLVRGNTEAFF. The chain couples TRBV11-2 to TRBJ1-1; D call uncertain. This CDR3 contains 14 residues. In germline, CDR1 is SGHAT, CDR2 FQNNGV. Deletions cut 1 base from V and 1 base from J, with 7 bases between.